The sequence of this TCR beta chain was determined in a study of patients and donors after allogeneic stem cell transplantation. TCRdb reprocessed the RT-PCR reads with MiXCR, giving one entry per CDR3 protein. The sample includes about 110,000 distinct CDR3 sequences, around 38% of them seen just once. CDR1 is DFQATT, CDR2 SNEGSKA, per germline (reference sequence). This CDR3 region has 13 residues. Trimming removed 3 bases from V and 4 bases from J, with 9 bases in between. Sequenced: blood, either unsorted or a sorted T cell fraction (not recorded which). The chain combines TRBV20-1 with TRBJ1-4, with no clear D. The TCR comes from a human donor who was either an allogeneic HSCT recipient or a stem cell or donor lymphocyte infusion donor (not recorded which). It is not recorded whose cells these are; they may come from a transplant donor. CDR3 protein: CSARLQINEKLFF. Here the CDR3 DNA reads TGCAGTGCTAGGTTACAAATTAATGAAAAACTGTTTTTT.